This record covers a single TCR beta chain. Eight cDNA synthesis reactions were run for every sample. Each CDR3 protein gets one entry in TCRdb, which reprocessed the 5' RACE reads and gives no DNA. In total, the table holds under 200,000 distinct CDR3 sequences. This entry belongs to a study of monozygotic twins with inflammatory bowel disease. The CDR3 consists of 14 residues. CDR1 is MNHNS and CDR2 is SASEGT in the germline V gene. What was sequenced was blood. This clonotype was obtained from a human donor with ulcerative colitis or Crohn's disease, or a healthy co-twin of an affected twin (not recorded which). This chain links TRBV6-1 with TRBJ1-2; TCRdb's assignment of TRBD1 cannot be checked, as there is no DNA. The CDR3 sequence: CASTPGGTGPGYTF.